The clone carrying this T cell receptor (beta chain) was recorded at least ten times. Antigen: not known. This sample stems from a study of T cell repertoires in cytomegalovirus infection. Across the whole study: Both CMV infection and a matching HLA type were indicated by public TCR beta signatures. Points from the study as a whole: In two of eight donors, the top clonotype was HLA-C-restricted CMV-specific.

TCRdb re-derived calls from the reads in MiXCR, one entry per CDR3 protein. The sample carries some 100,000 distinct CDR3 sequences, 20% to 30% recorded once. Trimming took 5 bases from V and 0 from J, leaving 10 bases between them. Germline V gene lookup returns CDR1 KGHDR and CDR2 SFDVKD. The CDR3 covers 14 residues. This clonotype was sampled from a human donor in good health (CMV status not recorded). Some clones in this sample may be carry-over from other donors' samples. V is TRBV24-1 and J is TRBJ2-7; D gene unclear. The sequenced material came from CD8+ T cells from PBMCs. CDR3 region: CATSVVRTSYEQYF. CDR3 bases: TGTGCCACCAGTGTGGTCAGGACCTCCTACGAGCAGTACTTC.